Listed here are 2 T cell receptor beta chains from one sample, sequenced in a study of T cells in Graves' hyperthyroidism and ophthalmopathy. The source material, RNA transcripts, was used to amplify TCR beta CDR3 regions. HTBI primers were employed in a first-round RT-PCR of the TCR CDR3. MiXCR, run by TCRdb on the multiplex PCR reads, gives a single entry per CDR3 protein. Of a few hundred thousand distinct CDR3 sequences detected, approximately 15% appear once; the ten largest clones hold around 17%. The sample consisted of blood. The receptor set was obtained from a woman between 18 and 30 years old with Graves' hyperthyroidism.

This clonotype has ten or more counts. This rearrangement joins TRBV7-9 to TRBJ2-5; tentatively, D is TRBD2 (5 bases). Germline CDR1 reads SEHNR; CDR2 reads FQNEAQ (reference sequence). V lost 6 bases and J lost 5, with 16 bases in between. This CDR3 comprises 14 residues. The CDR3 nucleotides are TGTGCCAGCAGTTGGACTGGACCTAGGGAGACCCAGTACTTC. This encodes CASSWTGPRETQYF.

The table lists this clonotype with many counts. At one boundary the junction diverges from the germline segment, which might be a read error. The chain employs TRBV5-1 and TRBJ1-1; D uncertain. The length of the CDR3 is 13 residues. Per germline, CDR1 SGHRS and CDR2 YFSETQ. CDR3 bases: TGTGCCAGCAGCTTACAGCTGAACACTGAAGCTTTCTTT. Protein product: CASSLQLNTEAFF.